These 25 T cell receptor beta chains were sequenced from one sample in a study of response to subunit inactivated influenza vaccine. Each CDR3 protein is one row after TCRdb ran MiXCR on the RT-PCR reads. Among around 320,000 distinct CDR3 sequences listed, 20% to 25% were seen once. This material consisted of PBMCs from blood, taken approximately 20 months after vaccination. The source of these receptors is a man aged 50 to 75 who received an inactivated influenza vaccine.

CDR3 in amino acids: CASTVSRPVETQYF. As DNA, the CDR3 is TGCGCCAGCACTGTTAGTCGTCCTGTGGAGACCCAGTACTTC. The chain couples TRBV5-1 to TRBJ2-5; D remains ambiguous. Germline V gene lookup returns CDR1 SGHRS and CDR2 YFSETQ. The CDR3 has 14 residues. Between the trimmed V and J ends, which lost 6 bases and 5 bases, there was a span of 17 bases.

There are many counts of this clonotype. This sequence joins TRBV29-1 and TRBJ1-1; 7 nucleotides line up with TRBD1. Germline-derived CDR1 and CDR2 are SQVTM and ANQGSEA. With V trimmed by 4 bases and J by 1 base, 6 bases remained unmatched. This CDR3 contains 14 residues. CDR3 in amino acids: CSVGGQGGNTEAFF. The CDR3 region has the DNA TGCAGCGTTGGGGGGCAGGGGGGGAACACTGAAGCTTTCTTT.

CDR3 coding DNA: TGCAGCGCCCCCGGACAGGGTGGGAACACTGAAGCTTTCTTT. Translated: CSAPGQGGNTEAFF. The V call is TRBV29-1, the J call TRBJ1-1, with 8 bases aligning to TRBD1. The CDR3 contains 14 residues. Germline V lookup: CDR1 SQVTM, CDR2 ANQGSEA. Trimming cost V 7 bases and J 1 base; bases outside gene matches: 8.

This clonotype was seen a handful of times. V and J are TRBV5-5 and TRBJ2-1, with 10 positions matching TRBD2. Germline loops: CDR1 SGHKS, CDR2 YYEKEE (reference sequence). The V segment lost 4 bases and the J segment 2 bases; nucleotides outside the gene matches: 3. This CDR3 contains 15 residues. The CDR3 DNA reads as TGTGCCAGCAGCCCACTAGCGGGACCCTACAATGAGCAGTTCTTC. The encoded protein is CASSPLAGPYNEQFF.

This clonotype was seen more than once but under ten times. This chain connects TRBV28 to TRBJ2-4; tentatively, D is TRBD1 (7 bases). CDR3 length: 13 residues. Germline V gene sequence: CDR1 MDHEN, CDR2 SYDVKM. Trimming left V 8 bases short and J 7 bases short, with 15 bases between. Here the CDR3 DNA reads TGTGCCAGCGGCCCAGGGGGGATGAACATTCAGTACTTC. It is translated as CASGPGGMNIQYF.

The chain links TRBV4-2 to TRBJ1-2, with unresolved D. CDR3 length: 16 residues. Trimming took off 0 bases at V and 8 bases at J, with 19 bases between the two ends. From germline, CDR1 is LGHNA and CDR2 YNFKEQ. CDR3 DNA sequence: TGTGCCAGCAGCCAAGATCTCCGGGTACCCCGCCAGGGCTACACCTTC. It is translated as CASSQDLRVPRQGYTF.

This clonotype has only a few counts. V usage is TRBV29-1 and J usage is TRBJ2-7; the D is unclear. Per germline, CDR1 SQVTM and CDR2 ANQGSEA. This CDR3 comprises 14 residues. V was shortened by 0 bases and J by 3 bases, with 12 bases between the two germline ends. This CDR3 is CSVEDPQELYEQYF. CDR3 nucleotide sequence: TGCAGCGTTGAAGATCCGCAGGAACTCTACGAGCAGTACTTC.

This clonotype was detected only once. This chain joins TRBV4-2 and TRBJ2-7; D is undetermined. Germline lookup yields CDR1 LGHNA and CDR2 YNFKEQ. This CDR3 contains 14 residues. The V gene lost 0 bases and the J gene lost 7 bases, with 13 bases spanning the gap. CDR3 coding DNA: TGTGCCAGCAGCCAAGAACTGGGTCTGTGGGAGCAGTACTTC. This translates into CASSQELGLWEQYF.

This clonotype came up many times. The chain recombines TRBV6-1 with TRBJ1-5, with 7 bases fitting TRBD1. V lost 5 bases and J lost 2; bases outside the gene matches: 6. Germline loops: CDR1 MNHNS, CDR2 SASEGT. The CDR3 consists of 15 residues. The CDR3 nucleotides read TGTGCCAGCAGTCCTTCAGACAGGGGCAATCAGCCCCAGCATTTT. It codes for CASSPSDRGNQPQHF.

Only a few counts were recorded for this clonotype. The rearrangement uses TRBV4-1 and TRBJ1-4; TRBD1 aligns across 9 bases. CDR3 length: 15 amino acids. The junction had 3 bases not matched to a gene; V was cut back by 3 bases and J by 4 bases. Germline V lookup: CDR1 MGHRA, CDR2 YSYEKL. The CDR3 nucleotides are TGCGCCAGCAGCCACCCGGGACAGGGTAATGAAAAACTGTTTTTT. Its translation: CASSHPGQGNEKLFF.

This clonotype was seen many times. J is TRBJ1-1 and V is TRBV5-1; tentative D call: TRBD1 (6 bases). The CDR3 runs 16 residues. Per germline, CDR1 SGHRS and CDR2 YFSETQ. The V and J ends lost 0 bases and 3 bases respectively, with 15 bases between them. The CDR3 here is CASSLGDRLAYTEAFF. CDR3 DNA: TGCGCCAGCAGCTTGGGAGACAGGCTGGCTTACACTGAAGCTTTCTTT.

The CDR3 loop is CASSHTGTGAYEQYF. DNA for the CDR3: TGTGCCAGCAGCCACACCGGGACAGGGGCCTACGAGCAGTACTTC. The V call is TRBV3-1, the J call TRBJ2-7, with 10 bases identical to TRBD1. This CDR3 is 15 amino acids long. After removal of 3 bases from V and 2 bases from J, the junction contained 4 bases not matched to a gene. CDR1 and CDR2 from the germline V gene are LGHDT and YNNKEL (reference sequence).

This clonotype has a handful of counts. The chain uses TRBV5-1 and TRBJ2-7; no definite D call. The ends were cut back, 0 bases at V and 0 bases at J, with 13 bases in the middle. The CDR3 has 16 amino acids. Germline lookup yields CDR1 SGHRS and CDR2 YFSETQ. DNA for the CDR3: TGCGCCAGCAGCTTGGCCCCCGACTTGAGCTCCTACGAGCAGTACTTC. This gives the protein CASSLAPDLSSYEQYF.

This chain connects TRBV9 to TRBJ2-2; no clear D gene. V lost 4 bases and J lost 0, with 7 bases in between. Per germline, CDR1 SGDLS and CDR2 YYNGEE. The CDR3 totals 14 residues. The CDR3 DNA reads TGTGCCAGCAGCACTGCCTCGAACACCGGGGAGCTGTTTTTT. This encodes CASSTASNTGELFF.

V is TRBV29-1 and J is TRBJ1-1; D gene unclear. Looked up from germline, CDR1 is SQVTM and CDR2 is ANQGSEA. The V end lost 4 bases, the J end lost 0 bases, and 12 bases lay between the germline ends. The CDR3 runs to 14 residues. For the CDR3, the DNA is TGCAGCGTTGCCAGGACTAATTTGAACACTGAAGCTTTCTTT. Translating gives CSVARTNLNTEAFF.

The V call is TRBV15, the J call TRBJ1-3; tentatively, D is TRBD1 (6 bases). CDR1 and CDR2 (germline): LNHNV, YYDKDF (reference sequence). The V gene lost 2 bases and the J gene lost 4 bases, with 30 bases spanning the gap. CDR3 length: 21 amino acids. The CDR3 sequence: CATSRKRDTLNPAGLGNTIYF. The DNA for the CDR3 is TGTGCCACCAGCAGAAAGAGGGACACCTTGAACCCGGCGGGGTTAGGAAACACCATATATTTT.

This clonotype was seen only a few times. CDR3 region: CASSLDGIGNTEAFF. The CDR3 DNA sequence: TGCGCCAGCAGCTTGGACGGCATCGGAAACACTGAAGCTTTCTTT. The chain links TRBV5-1 to TRBJ1-1; D remains ambiguous. Germline-derived CDR1 and CDR2 are SGHRS and YFSETQ. V gave up 0 bases and J gave up 2 bases, with 11 bases separating them. The CDR3 extends over 15 amino acids.

This clonotype was counted a few times. The chain is built from TRBV4-3 and TRBJ1-6; possibly TRBD1 for D (5 bases). Germline V lookup: CDR1 LGHNA, CDR2 YSLEER. There are 16 residues in the CDR3. V dropped 0 bases and J dropped 10 bases, with 16 bases sitting between them. As DNA, the CDR3 is TGCGCCAGCAGCCAAGAAGCGGGGGGGAACTTGTCACCCCTCCACTTT. Amino acid sequence: CASSQEAGGNLSPLHF.

CDR3 region: CSASRGSGTDTQYF. For the CDR3, the DNA is TGCAGTGCTAGTCGGGGGAGCGGGACAGATACGCAGTATTTT. The chain is built from TRBV20-1 and TRBJ2-3; D possibly corresponds to TRBD2 (6 bases). Germline V gene lookup returns CDR1 DFQATT and CDR2 SNEGSKA (reference sequence). V lost 3 bases and J 3 bases, leaving 13 bases between the germline ends. This CDR3 comprises 14 residues.

This clonotype came up many times. The CDR3 loop is CAIREGQDYGYTF. For the CDR3, the DNA is TGTGCCATCAGGGAGGGACAGGACTATGGCTACACCTTC. V and J are TRBV10-3 and TRBJ1-2; 8 bases match TRBD1. Germline loops: CDR1 ENHRY, CDR2 SYGVKD. This CDR3 spans 13 amino acids. V gave up 6 bases and J gave up 3 bases; unmatched junction bases: 3.

V is TRBV27 and J is TRBJ1-1; the D gene is possibly TRBD1 (5 bases). CDR3 length: 16 residues. In germline, CDR1 is MNHEY, CDR2 SMNVEV (reference sequence). V was shortened by 2 bases and J by 0 bases, with 13 bases between the two germline ends. In nucleotides, the CDR3 is TGTGCCAGCAGTTTACAGGGTGGGGTAATGAACACTGAAGCTTTCTTT. Residues: CASSLQGGVMNTEAFF.

This clonotype occurred a few times. This chain connects TRBV10-3 to TRBJ1-3, with D possibly TRBD1 on 5 matching bases. The CDR3 sequence is 15 residues long. Trimming cost V 6 bases and J 0 bases, with 12 bases left between them. CDR1 ENHRY and CDR2 SYGVKD come from the germline V gene. CDR3 nucleotide sequence: TGTGCCATCAGCCGGGACGGCATCTCTGGAAACACCATATATTTT. Translation: CAISRDGISGNTIYF.

This clonotype was detected many times. This chain joins TRBV6-2 or TRBV6-3 and TRBJ1-1; 11 nucleotides line up with TRBD1. Germline CDR1 is MNHEY and CDR2 is SVGEGT. Trimming removed 6 bases from V and 4 bases from J; junction bases left unmatched: 10. The length of the CDR3 is 16 residues. The CDR3 region is CASSRATGTGGTEAFF. CDR3 sequence (DNA): TGTGCCAGCAGCCGGGCTACCGGGACAGGGGGCACTGAAGCTTTCTTT.

The gene calls are TRBV15 and TRBJ2-5, with 14 bases that match TRBD2. The germline V gene has CDR1 LNHNV and CDR2 YYDKDF (reference sequence). The CDR3 runs 17 residues. Germline trimming cut 0 bases from V and 6 bases from J; bases unmatched to any gene: 6. The CDR3 protein is CATSRDGLAGGWKTQYF. The CDR3 DNA sequence: TGTGCCACCAGCAGAGATGGACTAGCGGGAGGCTGGAAGACCCAGTACTTC. Looking up the rest from reference TRBV15 and TRBJ2-5 gives the full variable domain: DAMVIQNPRYQVTQFGKPVTLSCSQTLNHNVMYWYQQKSSQAPKLLFHYYDKDFNNEADTPDNFQSRRPNTSFCFLDIRSPGLGDTAMYLCATSRDGLAGGWKTQYFGPGTRLLVL.

On this clonotype itself: A read error may be the cause here, since a much bigger clone is one base away. The rearrangement joins TRBV6-2 or TRBV6-3 to TRBJ1-5, with 7 bases that match TRBD1. This CDR3 comprises 17 residues. CDR1 and CDR2 (germline): MNHEY, SVGEGT. V was clipped by 5 bases and J by 0 bases; unmatched bases: 10. CDR3: CASSHMDRSHSNQPQHF. In DNA, the CDR3 is TGTGCCAGCAGTCATATGGACAGGAGCCATAGCAATCAGCCCCAGCATTTT.